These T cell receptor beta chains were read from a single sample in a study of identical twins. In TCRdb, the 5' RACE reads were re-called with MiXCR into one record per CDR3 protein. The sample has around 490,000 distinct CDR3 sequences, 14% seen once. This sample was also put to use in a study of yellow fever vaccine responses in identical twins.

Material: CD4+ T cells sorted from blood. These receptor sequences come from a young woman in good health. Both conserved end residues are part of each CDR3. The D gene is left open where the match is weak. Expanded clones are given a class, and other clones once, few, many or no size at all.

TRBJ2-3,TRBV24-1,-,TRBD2,TGTGCCACCAGTGACAGACTAGCGGGAGATACGCAGTATTTT,CATSDRLAGDTQYF
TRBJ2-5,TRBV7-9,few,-,TGTGCCAGCAGCCGACAGTTTGGGCAAGAGACCCAGTACTTC,CASSRQFGQETQYF
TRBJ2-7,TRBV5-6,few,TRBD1,TGTGCCAGCAGCGTACCGGGACAGGCTTACGAGCAGTACTTC,CASSVPGQAYEQYF
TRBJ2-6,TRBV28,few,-,TGTGCCAGCACCAAGGGGGGTTCTGGGGCCAACGTCCTGACTTTC,CASTKGGSGANVLTF
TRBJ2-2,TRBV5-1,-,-,TGCGCCAGCAGCTTGGCAGGAGATTACACCGGGGAGCTGTTTTTT,CASSLAGDYTGELFF
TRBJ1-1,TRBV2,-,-,TGTGCCAGCAGTGTGGCAGGGGCTAACACTGAAGCTTTCTTT,CASSVAGANTEAFF
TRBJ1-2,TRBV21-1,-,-,TGTGCCAGCCGCTTCCCGGGTGGGGGCTATGGCTACACCTTC,CASRFPGGGYGYTF
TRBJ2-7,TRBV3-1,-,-,TGTGCCAGCAGACGGGGGTTTTCCTACGAGCAGTACTTC,CASRRGFSYEQYF
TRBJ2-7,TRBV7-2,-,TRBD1,TGTGCCAGCAGCACCCGGACAGGCCCCACATCCGAGCAGTACTTC,CASSTRTGPTSEQYF
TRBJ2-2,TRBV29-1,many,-,TGCAGCGGGTGGACAGAGGACGGGGAGCTGTTTTTT,CSGWTEDGELFF
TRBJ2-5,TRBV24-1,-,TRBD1,TGTGCCACCAGTGATCCGGACAGGTTTTTCGAGACCCAGTACTTC,CATSDPDRFFETQYF
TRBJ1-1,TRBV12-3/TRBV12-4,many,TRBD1,TGTGCCAGCAGTAAGACAGGGAAGGCTTTCTTT,CASSKTGKAFF
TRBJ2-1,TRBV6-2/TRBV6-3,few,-,TGTGCCAGCAGTTACCCGATAGGTGGGGTGAGCTCCTACAATGAGCAGTTCTTC,CASSYPIGGVSSYNEQFF
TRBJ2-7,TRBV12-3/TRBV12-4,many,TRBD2,TGTGCCAGCAGAGCTAGCGGGAGCTCCTACGAGCAGTACTTC,CASRASGSSYEQYF
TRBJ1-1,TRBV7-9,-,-,TGTGCCAGCAGCTTACCGGGGCTGTACACTGAAGCTTTCTTT,CASSLPGLYTEAFF
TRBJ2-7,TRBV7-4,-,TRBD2,TGTGCCAGCAGCTCCTCAGCGGGATGGTACGAGCAGTACTTC,CASSSSAGWYEQYF
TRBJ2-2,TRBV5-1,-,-,TGCGCCAGCAGCTTGTTTAGTCAGGGAAACACCGGGGAGCTGTTTTTT,CASSLFSQGNTGELFF
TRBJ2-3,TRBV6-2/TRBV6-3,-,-,TGTGCCAGCAGACCCACCGGGACGGGGACAGATACGCAGTATTTT,CASRPTGTGTDTQYF
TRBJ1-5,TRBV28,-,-,TGTGCCAGCAGTTTATGGGCAGGGGATAGCAATCAGCCCCAGCATTTT,CASSLWAGDSNQPQHF
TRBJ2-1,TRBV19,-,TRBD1,TGTGCCAGTAGTACACAGGGGGCGCCCTACAATGAGCAGTTCTTC,CASSTQGAPYNEQFF
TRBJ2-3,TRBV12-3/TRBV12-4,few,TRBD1,TGTGCCAGCAGTTTAGCCCCCCCGACAGGGGGTTTCACAGATACGCAGTATTTT,CASSLAPPTGGFTDTQYF
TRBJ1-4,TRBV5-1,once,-,TGCGCCAGCAGCTTGGCCACGGTCGCGACTAATGAAAAACTGTTTTTT,CASSLATVATNEKLFF
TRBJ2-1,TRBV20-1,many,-,TGCAGTGCTAGAGAGTCGGGAGTGAGCTCCTACAATGAGCAGTTCTTC,CSARESGVSSYNEQFF
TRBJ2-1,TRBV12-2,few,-,TGTGCAAGTCGCTTAGCGGATGGGCGCCCGAGCTCCTACAATGAGCAGTTCTTC,CASRLADGRPSSYNEQFF
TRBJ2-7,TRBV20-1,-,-,TGCAGTGCTAGGACGGGAGAAGTGCAGTACTTC,CSARTGEVQYF
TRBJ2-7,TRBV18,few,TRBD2,TGTGCCAGCTCACAGACTAGCCTAACATACGAGCAGTACTTC,CASSQTSLTYEQYF
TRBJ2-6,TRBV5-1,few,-,TGCGCCAGCAGCTTGGAGCCGGGGGCCTTCGGGGCCAACGTCCTGACTTTC,CASSLEPGAFGANVLTF
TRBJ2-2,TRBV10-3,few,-,TGTGCCATACGCCCCGGGACTCAGAACACCGGGGAGCTGTTTTTT,CAIRPGTQNTGELFF
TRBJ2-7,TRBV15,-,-,TGTGCCACCAGCAGAGTCAAGGGTCCTCCCTCCGAGCAGTACTTC,CATSRVKGPPSEQYF
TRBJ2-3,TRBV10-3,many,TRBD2,TGTGCCATCAGTGAGCGACTAGCGGGGGGTTCCTCTAGCACAGATACGCAGTATTTT,CAISERLAGGSSSTDTQYF
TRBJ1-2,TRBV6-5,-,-,TGTGCCAGCAGTTATAAGGCTGGTGGCGGCTATGGCTACACCTTC,CASSYKAGGGYGYTF
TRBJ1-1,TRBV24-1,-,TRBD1,TGTGCCACCAGGCGGGGCAGGGGGCGCGAAGGTACTGAAGCTTTCTTT,CATRRGRGREGTEAFF
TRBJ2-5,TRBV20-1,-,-,TGCAGTGCCTCCGCCCGTTTCGGCGGACAAGAGACCCAGTACTTC,CSASARFGGQETQYF
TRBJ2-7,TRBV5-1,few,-,TGCGCCAGCAGCTTGGGATATACAGGGTATACCCGAAATAACTACGAGCAGTACTTC,CASSLGYTGYTRNNYEQYF
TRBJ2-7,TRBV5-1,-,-,TGCGCCAGCAGCCAAGGCTCAGGGTTAGCCTACGAGCAGTACTTC,CASSQGSGLAYEQYF
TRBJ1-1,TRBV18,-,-,TGTGCCAGCTCACAGATGGACAGAGCTGAAGCTTTCTTT,CASSQMDRAEAFF
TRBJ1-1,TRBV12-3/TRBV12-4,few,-,TGTGCCAGCAGACCACGGATGGACACTGAAGCTTTCTTT,CASRPRMDTEAFF
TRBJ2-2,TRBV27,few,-,TGTGCCAGCAGTCACCAGACCGACACCGGGGAGCTGTTTTTT,CASSHQTDTGELFF
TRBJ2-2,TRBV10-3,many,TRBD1,TGTGCCATCAGTGCGACAGGGGTGGACACCGGGGAGCTGTTTTTT,CAISATGVDTGELFF
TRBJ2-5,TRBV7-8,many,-,TGTGCCAGCAGCTTTTCAGTGATTCAAGAGACCCAGTACTTC,CASSFSVIQETQYF
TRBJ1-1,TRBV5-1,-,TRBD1,TGCGCCAGCAGCCCAACGGGACAGGGGAACACTGAAGCTTTCTTT,CASSPTGQGNTEAFF
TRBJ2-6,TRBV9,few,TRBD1,TGTGCCAGCAGTGCCGGGGACAGAGCCTCTGGGGCCAACGTCCTGACTTTC,CASSAGDRASGANVLTF
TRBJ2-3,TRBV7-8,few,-,TGTGCCAGCAGCACCCGAACCTCTAGCACAGATACGCAGTATTTT,CASSTRTSSTDTQYF
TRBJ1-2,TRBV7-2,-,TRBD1,TGTGCCAGCAGTCCCAGGACAGGGGGTGTTTATGGCTACACCTTC,CASSPRTGGVYGYTF